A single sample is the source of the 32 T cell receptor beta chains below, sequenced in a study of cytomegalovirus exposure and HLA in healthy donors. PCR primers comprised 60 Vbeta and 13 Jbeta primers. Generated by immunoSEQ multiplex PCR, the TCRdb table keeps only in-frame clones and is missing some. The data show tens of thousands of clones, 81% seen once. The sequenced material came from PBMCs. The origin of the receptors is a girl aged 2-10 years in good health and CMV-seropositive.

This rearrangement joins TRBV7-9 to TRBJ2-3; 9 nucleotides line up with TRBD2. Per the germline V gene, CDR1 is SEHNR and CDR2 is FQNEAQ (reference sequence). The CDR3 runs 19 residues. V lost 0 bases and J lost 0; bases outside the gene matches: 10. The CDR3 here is CASSLAVTSGAISTDTQYF. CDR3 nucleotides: TGTGCCAGCAGCTTAGCGGTGACTAGCGGAGCTATTAGCACAGATACGCAGTATTTT.

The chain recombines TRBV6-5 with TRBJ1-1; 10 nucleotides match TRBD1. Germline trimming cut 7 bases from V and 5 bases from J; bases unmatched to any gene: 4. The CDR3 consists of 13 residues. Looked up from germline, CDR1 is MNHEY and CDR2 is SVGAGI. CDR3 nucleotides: TGTGCCAGCAATGACAGGGGGCGGACTGAAGCTTTCTTT. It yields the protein CASNDRGRTEAFF.

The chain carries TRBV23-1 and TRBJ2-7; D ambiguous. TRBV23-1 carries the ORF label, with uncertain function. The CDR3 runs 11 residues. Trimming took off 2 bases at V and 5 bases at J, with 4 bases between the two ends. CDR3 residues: CASSQPNEQYF. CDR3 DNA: TGCGCCAGCAGTCAACCAAACGAGCAGTACTTC.

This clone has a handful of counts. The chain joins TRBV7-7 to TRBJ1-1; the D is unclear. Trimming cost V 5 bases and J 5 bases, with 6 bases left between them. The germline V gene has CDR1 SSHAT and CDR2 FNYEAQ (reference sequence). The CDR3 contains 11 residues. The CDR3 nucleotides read TGTGCCAGCAGCCCCCGGACTGAAGCTTTCTTT. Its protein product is CASSPRTEAFF.

CDR3 nucleotide sequence: TGTGCCAGCAGTCTCACCGGGACTAGCGGGAGTGAGCAGTTCTTC. This encodes CASSLTGTSGSEQFF. This chain links TRBV6-4 with TRBJ2-1, with 14 positions matching TRBD2. Germline loops: CDR1 MRHNA, CDR2 SNTAGT. The junction had 6 bases not matched to a gene; V was cut back by 5 bases and J by 9 bases. This CDR3 contains 15 residues.

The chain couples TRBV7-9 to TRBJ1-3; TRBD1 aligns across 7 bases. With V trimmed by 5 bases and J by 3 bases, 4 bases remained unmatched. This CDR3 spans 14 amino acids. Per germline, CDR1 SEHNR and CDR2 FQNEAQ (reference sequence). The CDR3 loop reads CASSVGTDGNTIYF. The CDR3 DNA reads TGTGCCAGCAGCGTCGGGACAGATGGAAACACCATATATTTT.

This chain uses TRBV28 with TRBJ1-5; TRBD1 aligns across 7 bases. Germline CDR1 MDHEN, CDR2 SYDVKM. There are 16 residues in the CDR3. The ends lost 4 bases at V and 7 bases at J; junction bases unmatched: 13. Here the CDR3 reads CASSSPNRQGRQPQHF. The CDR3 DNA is TGTGCCAGCAGTTCCCCCAATCGACAGGGTAGGCAGCCCCAGCATTTT.

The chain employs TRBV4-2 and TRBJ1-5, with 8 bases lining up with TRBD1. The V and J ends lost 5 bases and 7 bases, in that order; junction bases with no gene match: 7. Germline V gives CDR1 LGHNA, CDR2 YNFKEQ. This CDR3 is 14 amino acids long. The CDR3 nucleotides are TGTGCCAGCAGCTTGACAGGGGCGGACCAGCCCCAGCATTTT. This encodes CASSLTGADQPQHF.

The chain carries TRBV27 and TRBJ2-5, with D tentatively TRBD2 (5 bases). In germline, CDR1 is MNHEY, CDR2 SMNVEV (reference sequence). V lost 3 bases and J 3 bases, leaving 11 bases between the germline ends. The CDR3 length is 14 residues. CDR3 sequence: CASSLLWGEETQYF. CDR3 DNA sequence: TGTGCCAGCAGTTTGCTGTGGGGAGAAGAGACCCAGTACTTC.

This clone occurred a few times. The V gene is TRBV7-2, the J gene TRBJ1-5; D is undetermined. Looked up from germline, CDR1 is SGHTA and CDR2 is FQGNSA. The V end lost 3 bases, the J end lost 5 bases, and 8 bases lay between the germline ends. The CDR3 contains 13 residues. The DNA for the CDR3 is TGTGCCAGCAGCTTCCAGTTTGATCAGCCCCAGCATTTT. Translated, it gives CASSFQFDQPQHF.

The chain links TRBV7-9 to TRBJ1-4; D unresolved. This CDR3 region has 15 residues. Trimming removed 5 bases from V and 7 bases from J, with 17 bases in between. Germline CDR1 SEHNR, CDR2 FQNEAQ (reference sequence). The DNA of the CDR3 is TGTGCCAGCAGCCCCACGACCGACGGCGGTGAAAAACTGTTTTTT. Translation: CASSPTTDGGEKLFF.

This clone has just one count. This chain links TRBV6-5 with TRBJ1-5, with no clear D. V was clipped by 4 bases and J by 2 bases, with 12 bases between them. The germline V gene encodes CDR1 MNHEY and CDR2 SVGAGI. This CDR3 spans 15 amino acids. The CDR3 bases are TGTGCCAGCAGTTCAAACGGGTTGGGCAATCAGCCCCAGCATTTT. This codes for CASSSNGLGNQPQHF.

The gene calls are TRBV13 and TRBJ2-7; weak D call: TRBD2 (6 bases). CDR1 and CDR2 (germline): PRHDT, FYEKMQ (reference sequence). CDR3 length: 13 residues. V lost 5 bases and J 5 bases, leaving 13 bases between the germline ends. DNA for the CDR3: TGTGCCAGCAGCCGCTCTGCGGGGCACGAGCAGTACTTC. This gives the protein CASSRSAGHEQYF.

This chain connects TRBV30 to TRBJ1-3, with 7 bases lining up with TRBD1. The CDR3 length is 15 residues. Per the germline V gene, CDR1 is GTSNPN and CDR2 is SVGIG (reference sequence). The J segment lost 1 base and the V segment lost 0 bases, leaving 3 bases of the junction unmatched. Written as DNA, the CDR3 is TGTGCCTGGAGTGTGGGGGACAGTTCTGGAAACACCATATATTTT. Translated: CAWSVGDSSGNTIYF.

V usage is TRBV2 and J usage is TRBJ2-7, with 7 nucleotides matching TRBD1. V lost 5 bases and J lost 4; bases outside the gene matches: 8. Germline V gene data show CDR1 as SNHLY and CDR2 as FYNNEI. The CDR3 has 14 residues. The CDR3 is CASSKTGVVYEQYF. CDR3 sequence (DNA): TGTGCCAGCAGTAAAACAGGGGTGGTATACGAGCAGTACTTC.

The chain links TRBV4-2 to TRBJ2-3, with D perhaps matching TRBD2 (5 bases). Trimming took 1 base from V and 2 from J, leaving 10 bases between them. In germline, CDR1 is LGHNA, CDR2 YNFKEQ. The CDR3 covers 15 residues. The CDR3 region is CASSQGRENTDTQYF. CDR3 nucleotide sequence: TGTGCCAGCAGCCAAGGAAGGGAGAACACAGATACGCAGTATTTT.

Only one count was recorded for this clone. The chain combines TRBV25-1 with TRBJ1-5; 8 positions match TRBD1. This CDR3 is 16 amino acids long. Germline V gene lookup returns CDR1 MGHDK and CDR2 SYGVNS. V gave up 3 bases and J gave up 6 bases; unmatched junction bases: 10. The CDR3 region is CASSETGVSAGQPQHF. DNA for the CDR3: TGTGCCAGCAGTGAGACAGGGGTATCGGCTGGTCAGCCCCAGCATTTT.

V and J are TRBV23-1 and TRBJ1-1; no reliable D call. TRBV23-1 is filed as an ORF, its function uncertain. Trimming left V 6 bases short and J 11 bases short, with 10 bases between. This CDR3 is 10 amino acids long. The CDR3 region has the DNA TGCGCCAGCAGCCCGCGGTCGGCTTTCTTT. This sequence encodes CASSPRSAFF.

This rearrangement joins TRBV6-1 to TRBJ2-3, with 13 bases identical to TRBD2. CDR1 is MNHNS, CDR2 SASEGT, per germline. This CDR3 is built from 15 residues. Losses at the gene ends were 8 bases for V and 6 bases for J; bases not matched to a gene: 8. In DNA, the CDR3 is TGTGCCAGCGGGGGACTAGCGGGGACGAGCGATACGCAGTATTTT. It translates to CASGGLAGTSDTQYF.

CDR3 coding DNA: TGCAGCGTTGAAACGGACAGACCCTACGAGCAGTACTTC. Amino acids: CSVETDRPYEQYF. This sequence joins TRBV29-1 and TRBJ2-7; TRBD1 might be the D (6 bases). The CDR3 has 13 amino acids. Germline values: CDR1 SQVTM, CDR2 ANQGSEA. V shed 2 bases and J shed 2 bases, with 10 bases lying between them.

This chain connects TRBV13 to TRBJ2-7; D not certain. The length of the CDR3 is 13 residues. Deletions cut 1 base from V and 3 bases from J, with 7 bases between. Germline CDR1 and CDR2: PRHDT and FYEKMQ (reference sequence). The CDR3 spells CASSLVRSYEQYF. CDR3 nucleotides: TGTGCCAGCAGCTTAGTTCGCAGCTACGAGCAGTACTTC. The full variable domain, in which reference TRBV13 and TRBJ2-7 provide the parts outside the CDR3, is AAGVIQSPRHLIKEKRETATLKCYPIPRHDTVYWYQQGPGQDPQFLISFYEKMQSDKGSIPDRFSAQQFSDYHSELNMSSLELGDSALYFCASSLVRSYEQYFGPGTRLTVT.

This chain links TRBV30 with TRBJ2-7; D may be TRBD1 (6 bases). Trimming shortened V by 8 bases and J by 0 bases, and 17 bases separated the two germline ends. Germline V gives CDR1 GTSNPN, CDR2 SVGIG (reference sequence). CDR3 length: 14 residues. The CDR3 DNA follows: TGTGCCGGGGGCTTACCGAGGAGCTCCTACGAGCAGTACTTC. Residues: CAGGLPRSSYEQYF.

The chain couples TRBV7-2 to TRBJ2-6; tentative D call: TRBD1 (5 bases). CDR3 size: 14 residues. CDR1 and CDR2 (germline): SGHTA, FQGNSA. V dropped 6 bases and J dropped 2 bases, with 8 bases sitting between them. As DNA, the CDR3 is TGTGCCAGCAGAACAGGTCCTGGGGCCAACGTCCTGACTTTC. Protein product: CASRTGPGANVLTF. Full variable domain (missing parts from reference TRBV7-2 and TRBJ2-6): GAGVSQSPSNKVTEKGKDVELRCDPISGHTALYWYRQSLGQGLEFLIYFQGNSAPDKSGLPSDRFSAERTGGSVSTLTIQRTQQEDSAVYLCASRTGPGANVLTFGAGSRLTVL.

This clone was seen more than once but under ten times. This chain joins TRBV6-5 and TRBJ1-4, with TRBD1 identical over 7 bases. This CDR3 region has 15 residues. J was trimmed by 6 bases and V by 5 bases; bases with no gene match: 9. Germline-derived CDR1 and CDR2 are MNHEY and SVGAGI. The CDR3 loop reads CASSAFEGADEKLFF. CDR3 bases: TGTGCCAGCAGTGCCTTTGAGGGGGCGGATGAAAAACTGTTTTTT.

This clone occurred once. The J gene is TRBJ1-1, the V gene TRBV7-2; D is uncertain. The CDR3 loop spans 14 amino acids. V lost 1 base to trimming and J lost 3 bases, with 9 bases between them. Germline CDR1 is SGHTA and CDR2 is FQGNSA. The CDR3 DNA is TGTGCCAGCAGCTTAGTTCGAGGGTACACTGAAGCTTTCTTT. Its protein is CASSLVRGYTEAFF.

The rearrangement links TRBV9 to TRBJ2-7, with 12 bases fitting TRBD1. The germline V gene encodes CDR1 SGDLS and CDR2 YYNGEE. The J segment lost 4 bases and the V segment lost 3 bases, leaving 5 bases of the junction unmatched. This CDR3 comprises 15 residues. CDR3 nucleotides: TGTGCCAGCAGCGCCGGGACAGGGGGCTCGTACGAGCAGTACTTC. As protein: CASSAGTGGSYEQYF.

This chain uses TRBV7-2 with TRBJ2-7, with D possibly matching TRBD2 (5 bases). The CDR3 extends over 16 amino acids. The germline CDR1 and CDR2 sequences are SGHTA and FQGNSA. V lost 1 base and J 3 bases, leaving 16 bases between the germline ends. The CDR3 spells CASSLGYGGLFYEQYF. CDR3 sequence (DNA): TGTGCCAGCAGCTTAGGCTATGGCGGACTTTTCTACGAGCAGTACTTC.

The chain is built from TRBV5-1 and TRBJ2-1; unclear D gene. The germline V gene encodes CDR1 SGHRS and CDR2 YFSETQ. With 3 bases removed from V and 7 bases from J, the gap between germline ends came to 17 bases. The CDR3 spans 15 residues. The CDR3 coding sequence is TGCGCCAGCAGCTGGGCTGGCTGTCCGACGAATGAGCAGTTCTTC. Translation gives CASSWAGCPTNEQFF.

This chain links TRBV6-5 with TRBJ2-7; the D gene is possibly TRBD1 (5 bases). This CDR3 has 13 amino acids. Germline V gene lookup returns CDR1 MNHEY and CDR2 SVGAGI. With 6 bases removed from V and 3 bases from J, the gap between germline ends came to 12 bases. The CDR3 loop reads CASRPTGDYEQYF. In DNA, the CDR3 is TGTGCCAGCAGACCAACAGGAGACTACGAGCAGTACTTC.

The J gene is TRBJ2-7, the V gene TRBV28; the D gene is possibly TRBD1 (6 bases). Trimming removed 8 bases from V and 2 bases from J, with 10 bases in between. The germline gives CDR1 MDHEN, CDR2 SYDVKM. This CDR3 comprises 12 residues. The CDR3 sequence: CASGQLAYEQYF. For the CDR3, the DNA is TGTGCCAGCGGACAGTTAGCCTACGAGCAGTACTTC. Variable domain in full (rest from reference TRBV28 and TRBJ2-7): DVKVTQSSRYLVKRTGEKVFLECVQDMDHENMFWYRQDPGLGLRLIYFSYDVKMKEKGDIPEGYSVSREKKERFSLILESASTNQTSMYLCASGQLAYEQYFGPGTRLTVT.

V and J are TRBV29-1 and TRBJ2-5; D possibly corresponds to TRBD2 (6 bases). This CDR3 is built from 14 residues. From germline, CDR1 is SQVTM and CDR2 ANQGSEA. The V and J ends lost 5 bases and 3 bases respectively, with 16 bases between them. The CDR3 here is CSVPYSRGKETQYF. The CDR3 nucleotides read TGCAGCGTTCCTTATAGTCGGGGGAAAGAGACCCAGTACTTC.

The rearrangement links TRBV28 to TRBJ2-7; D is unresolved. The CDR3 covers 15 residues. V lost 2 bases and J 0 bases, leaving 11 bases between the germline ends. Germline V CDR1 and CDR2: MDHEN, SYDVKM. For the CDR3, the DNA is TGTGCCAGCAGTTTACGCAGGTTAAGCTCCTACGAGCAGTACTTC. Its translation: CASSLRRLSSYEQYF.